The clone carrying this T cell receptor beta chain is a singleton in its sample. The antigen is undetermined. Sequencing used immunoSEQ multiplex PCR; TCRdb keeps in-frame clones, though not all of them. The data contain some 130,000 clones, roughly 85% of them seen just once; the ten biggest clones take up around 8%. This sample was included in a study of T cell responses to AZD1222 COVID-19 vaccine. CDR1 and CDR2 (germline): LNHDA, SQIVND (reference sequence). Trimming pared 7 bases from V and 1 base from J, leaving 10 bases between. CDR3 length equals 14 residues. Overall study findings and caveats: Vaccination with two AZD1222 doses was followed by a rise in Spike-specific TCR breadth and depth.

This specimen consisted of peripheral blood, obtained on day 0 of AZD1222 vaccination. This TCR came from an adult in good health. V is TRBV19 and J is TRBJ2-2; D may be TRBD2 (6 bases). DNA for the CDR3: TGTGCCAGTACGGCGGGGAAGAACACCGGGGAGCTGTTTTTT. Translating gives CASTAGKNTGELFF.